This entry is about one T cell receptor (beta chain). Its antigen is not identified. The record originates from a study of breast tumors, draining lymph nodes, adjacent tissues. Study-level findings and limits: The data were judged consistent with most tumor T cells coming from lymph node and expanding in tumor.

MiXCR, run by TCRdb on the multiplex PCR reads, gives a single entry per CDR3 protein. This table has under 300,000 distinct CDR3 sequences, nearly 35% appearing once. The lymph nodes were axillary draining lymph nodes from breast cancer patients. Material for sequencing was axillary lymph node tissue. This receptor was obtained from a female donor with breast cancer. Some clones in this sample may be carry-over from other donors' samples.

CDR3 sequence reads: CASNPGQGSSPLHF. The CDR3 DNA sequence: TGTGCCAGTAATCCCGGACAGGGCAGTTCACCCCTCCACTTT. The rearrangement joins TRBV19 to TRBJ1-6, with TRBD1 matching over 8 bases. The CDR3 length is 14 residues. With 7 bases clipped from V and 9 bases from J, the junction kept 8 bases outside the gene matches. CDR1 is LNHDA, CDR2 SQIVND, per germline (reference sequence). Supplemented by reference TRBV19 and TRBJ1-6, the full variable domain reads DGGITQSPKYLFRKEGQNVTLSCEQNLNHDAMYWYRQDPGQGLRLIYYSQIVNDFQKGDIAEGYSVSREKKESFPLTVTSAQKNPTAFYLCASNPGQGSSPLHFGNGTRLTVT.